These T cell receptor beta chains were read from a single sample in a study of PD-1 blockade in classical Hodgkin lymphoma. Only in-frame clones appear in the TCRdb table, and some are missing; sequencing was by immunoSEQ multiplex PCR. The sample holds 150,000 or so clones, around 84% seen once. This material consisted of peripheral blood mononuclear cells (PBMCs), taken before the second cycle of nivolumab. Every receptor here comes from a human donor with classical Hodgkin lymphoma. Both conserved end residues are part of each CDR3. A D gene is named only where the DNA matches it firmly. Not every row has a clone size; where given, it reads once, few, many or a size class.

TRBV18	TRBD1	14	TRBJ2-6	.	TGTGCCACTTCAGGGGGCGCTGGGGCCAACGTCCTGACTTTC	CATSGGAGANVLTF
TRBV10-3	TRBD1	14	TRBJ1-5	.	TGTGCCATCAGTGGTCAGGGGGAAAATCAGCCCCAGCATTTT	CAISGQGENQPQHF
TRBV5-6	.	14	TRBJ1-2	few	TGTGCCAGCAGCTTGACAGGGATGTCTTATGGCTACACCTTC	CASSLTGMSYGYTF
TRBV6-1	.	14	TRBJ2-7	.	TGTGCCAGCGCCCCCTACCAGGGAGGATACGAGCAGTACTTC	CASAPYQGGYEQYF
TRBV5-8	.	13	TRBJ1-2	.	TGTGCCAGCAGCAAAGACGGGGACTATGGCTACACCTTC	CASSKDGDYGYTF
TRBV7-9	TRBD1	18	TRBJ1-4	.	TGTGCCAGCAGCTTAGACACCACAGGGGGCGCTTTATGGGAAAAACTGTTTTTT	CASSLDTTGGALWEKLFF
TRBV5-4	.	11	TRBJ2-5	.	TGTGCCAGCAGCGCCCGGGAGACCCAGTACTTC	CASSARETQYF
TRBV6-1	.	15	TRBJ2-5	few	TGTGCCAGCCGCATAGCAAGGGGGAACCAAGAGACCCAGTACTTC	CASRIARGNQETQYF
TRBV10-3	.	15	TRBJ1-1	.	TGTGCCATCAGTGCCTCGAGTAACAGGAACACTGAAGCTTTCTTT	CAISASSNRNTEAFF
TRBV18	.	16	TRBJ2-2	.	TGTGCCAGCTCACCATTGGTCGGCAGACACACCGGGGAGCTGTTTTTT	CASSPLVGRHTGELFF
TRBV5-1	.	14	TRBJ2-7	.	TGCGCCAGCAGCTTGAGAGGAGACTCCTACGAGCAGTACTTC	CASSLRGDSYEQYF
TRBV7-2	.	17	TRBJ1-2	.	TGTGCCAGCAGGCTAGGGGCCAGCACTCGAGCTAACTATGGCTACACCTTC	CASRLGASTRANYGYTF
TRBV5-8	.	13	TRBJ2-1	.	TGTGCCAGCAGCTTGACGGGTTTCAATGAGCAGTTCTTC	CASSLTGFNEQFF
TRBV10-3	.	13	TRBJ2-7	.	TGTGCCATCAAAACAGGAGACTCCTACGAGCAGTACTTC	CAIKTGDSYEQYF
TRBV5-1	TRBD2	15	TRBJ2-1	.	TGCGCCAGCAGCAGCACTAGCGGGGGGTACAATGAGCAGTTCTTC	CASSSTSGGYNEQFF
TRBV19	TRBD1	13	TRBJ2-2	.	TGTGCCAGCCGGGACAGAAACACCGGGGAGCTGTTTTTT	CASRDRNTGELFF
TRBV19	.	19	TRBJ1-3	.	TGTGCCAGTAGTGGGCTCCCACCCTCGTCCCCGCTTGCTGGAAACACCATATATTTT	CASSGLPPSSPLAGNTIYF
TRBV29-1	TRBD1	16	TRBJ2-3	.	TGCAGCGTTGACCCTGAGGGGGCGAGATTTACAGATACGCAGTATTTT	CSVDPEGARFTDTQYF
TRBV6-1	TRBD2	14	TRBJ2-5	.	TGTGCCAGCAGACCTAGCGGGGGAAAGAGAACCCAGTACTTC	CASRPSGGKRTQYF
TRBV6-6	TRBD2	15	TRBJ2-7	.	TGTGCCAGCACCCTACGGGGAAGCGGGGGGGGCCAGCAGTACTTC	CASTLRGSGGGQQYF